This paragraph covers one TCR beta chain sequence. This entry comes from a study of control samples from healthy donors and cancer patients. Repertoires were generated with immunoSEQ multiplex PCR, while TCRdb's copy carries only in-frame clones and drops some. In the table there are 120,000 or so clones, about 92% of which are singletons. The CDR3 runs to 14 residues. This receptor was identified in a man aged 50-59 years with head and neck cancer. The sample comprised PBMCs. The chain is built from TRBV21-1 and TRBJ2-7. TRBV21-1 is given as a pseudogene. CDR3 amino acids: CASRVRARTYEQYF. For the CDR3, the DNA is TGTGCCAGCAGGGTCCGGGCTCGGACCTACGAGCAGTACTTC.